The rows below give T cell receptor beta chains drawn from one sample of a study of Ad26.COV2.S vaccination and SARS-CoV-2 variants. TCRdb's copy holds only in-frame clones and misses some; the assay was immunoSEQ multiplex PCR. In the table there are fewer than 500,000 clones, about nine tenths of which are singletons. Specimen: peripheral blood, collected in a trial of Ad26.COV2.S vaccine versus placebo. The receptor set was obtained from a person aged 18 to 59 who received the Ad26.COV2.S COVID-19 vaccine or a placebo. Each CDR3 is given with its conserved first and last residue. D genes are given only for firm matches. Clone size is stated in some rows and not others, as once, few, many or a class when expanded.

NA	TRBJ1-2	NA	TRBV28	CASRKRGNGRGYTF	TGTGCCAGCAGGAAAAGGGGCAACGGTCGTGGCTACACCTTC
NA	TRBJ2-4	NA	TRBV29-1	CSVDRGNIQYF	TGCAGCGTTGATCGGGGAAACATTCAGTACTTC
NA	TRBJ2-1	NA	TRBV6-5	CASSQGLSSYNEQFF	TGTGCCAGCAGCCAGGGACTGAGCTCCTACAATGAGCAGTTCTTC
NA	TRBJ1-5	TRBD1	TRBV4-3	CASSLGTGGESQHF	TGCGCCAGCAGCCTAGGGACAGGGGGCGAATCCCAGCATTTT
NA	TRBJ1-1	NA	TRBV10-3	CAISESGQMNTEAFF	TGTGCCATCAGTGAGTCAGGTCAGATGAACACTGAAGCTTTCTTT
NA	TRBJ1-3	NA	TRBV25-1	CASSEGTGFGNTIYF	TGTGCCAGCAGTGAAGGGACCGGGTTTGGAAACACCATATATTTT
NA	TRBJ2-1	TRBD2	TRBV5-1	CASSSRPGLAGAEQFF	TGCGCCAGCAGCTCACGACCGGGACTAGCGGGAGCTGAGCAGTTCTTC
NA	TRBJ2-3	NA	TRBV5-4	CASRVERSTDTQYF	TGTGCCAGCAGAGTAGAGCGGTCCACAGATACGCAGTATTTT
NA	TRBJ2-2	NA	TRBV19	CASSIDGPNTGELFF	TGTGCCAGTAGTATAGATGGCCCGAACACCGGGGAGCTGTTTTTT
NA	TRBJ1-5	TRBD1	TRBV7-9	CASSPGVVGTGTDQPQHF	TGTGCCAGCAGCCCCGGAGTGGTGGGGACAGGGACGGATCAGCCCCAGCATTTT
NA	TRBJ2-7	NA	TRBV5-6	CASSLPGFQEYEQYF	TGTGCCAGCAGCTTGCCGGGGTTTCAAGAGTACGAGCAGTACTTC
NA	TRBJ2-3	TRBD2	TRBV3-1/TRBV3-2	CASSQVWGTSGRASTDTQYF	TGTGCCAGCAGCCAAGTGTGGGGGACTAGCGGGAGGGCTAGCACAGATACGCAGTATTTT
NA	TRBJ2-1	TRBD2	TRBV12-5	CASGTSGRPSYNEQFF	TGTGCTAGTGGAACTAGCGGGAGACCCTCCTACAATGAGCAGTTCTTC
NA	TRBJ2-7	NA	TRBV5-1	CASSLQGPYEQYF	TGCGCCAGCAGCTTGCAGGGGCCCTACGAGCAGTACTTC
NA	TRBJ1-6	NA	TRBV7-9	CASSLGGIWPLHF	TGTGCCAGCAGCTTGGGCGGTATTTGGCCCCTCCACTTT
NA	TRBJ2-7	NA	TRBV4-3	CASSQDQGYQQYF	TGCGCCAGCAGCCAAGATCAGGGCTACCAGCAGTACTTC
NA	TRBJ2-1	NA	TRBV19	CASSRGQYNEQFF	TGTGCCAGTAGCCGCGGACAGTACAATGAGCAGTTCTTC
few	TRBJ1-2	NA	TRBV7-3	CASSLTVQGGGGYTF	TGTGCCAGCAGCTTAACGGTTCAGGGCGGTGGAGGCTACACCTTC
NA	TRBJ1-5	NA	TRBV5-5	CASSLAGSGNQPQHF	TGTGCCAGCAGCTTGGCCGGGTCCGGCAATCAGCCCCAGCATTTT
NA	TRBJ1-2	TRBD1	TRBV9	CASSVALQGEVYGYTF	TGTGCCAGCAGCGTAGCCCTACAGGGGGAGGTCTATGGCTACACCTTC
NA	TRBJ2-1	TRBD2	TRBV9	CASSVYSGASSYNEQFF	TGTGCCAGCAGCGTTTATAGCGGGGCGAGCTCCTACAATGAGCAGTTCTTC
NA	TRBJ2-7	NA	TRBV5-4	CASSSTQDPASESYF	TGTGCCAGCAGCTCTACCCAGGACCCAGCCTCGGAGTCGTACTTC
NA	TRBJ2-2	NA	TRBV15	CATSRSGGTGELFF	TGTGCCACCAGCCGCAGTGGCGGCACCGGGGAGCTGTTTTTT
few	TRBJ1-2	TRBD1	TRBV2	CASSEQGAKGYTF	TGTGCCAGCAGTGAACAGGGGGCGAAGGGCTACACCTTC
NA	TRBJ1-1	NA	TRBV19	CASRIIDARAEAFF	TGTGCCAGTAGAATCATTGACGCGAGGGCTGAAGCTTTCTTT
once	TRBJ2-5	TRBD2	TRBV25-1	CASSVRAGGPMTQYF	TGTGCCAGCAGTGTTCGAGCGGGGGGACCTATGACCCAGTACTTC
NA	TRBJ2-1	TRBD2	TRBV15	CATSRDIAGGPHEQFF	TGTGCCACCAGCAGAGACATAGCGGGAGGGCCGCATGAGCAGTTCTTC
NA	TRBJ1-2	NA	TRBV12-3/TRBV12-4	CASSQGNYGYTF	TGTGCCAGCAGTCAGGGGAACTATGGCTACACCTTC
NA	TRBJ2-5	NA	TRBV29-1	CSVERANQETQYF	TGCAGCGTTGAAAGGGCCAATCAAGAGACCCAGTACTTC
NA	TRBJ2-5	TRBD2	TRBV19	CASSGREGVRGETQYF	TGTGCCAGTAGTGGACGGGAGGGCGTGCGTGGAGAGACCCAGTACTTC
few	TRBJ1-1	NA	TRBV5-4	CASSLLQNTEAFF	TGTGCCAGCAGCCTGTTACAGAACACTGAAGCTTTCTTT
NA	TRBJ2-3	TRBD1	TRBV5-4	CASSLGGTGGTDTQYF	TGTGCCAGCAGCCTAGGGGGGACAGGGGGCACAGATACGCAGTATTTT
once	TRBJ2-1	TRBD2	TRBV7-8	CASSLDPRGASGSSYNEQFF	TGTGCCAGCAGCTTAGACCCCCGGGGTGCTAGCGGGAGCTCCTACAATGAGCAGTTCTTC
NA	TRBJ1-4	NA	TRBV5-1	CASSPTNEKLFF	TGCGCCAGCAGCCCAACTAATGAAAAACTGTTTTTT
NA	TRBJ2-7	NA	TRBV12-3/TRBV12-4	CASSRDRSYEQYF	TGTGCCAGCAGTAGAGACCGATCCTACGAGCAGTACTTC
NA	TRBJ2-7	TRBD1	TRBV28	CASSLSGGAYEQYF	TGTGCCAGCAGTTTATCAGGGGGCGCCTACGAGCAGTACTTC
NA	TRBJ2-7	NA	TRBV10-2	CASRVSGGGDEQYF	TGCGCCAGCAGGGTGAGTGGAGGCGGCGACGAGCAGTACTTC
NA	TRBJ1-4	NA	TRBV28	CASSPRTSLEEKLFF	TGTGCCAGCAGTCCCCGGACCTCGCTGGAGGAAAAACTGTTTTTT
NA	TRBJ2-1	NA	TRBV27	CASRISREQFF	TGTGCCAGCAGGATTTCGAGAGAGCAGTTCTTC
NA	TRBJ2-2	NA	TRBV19	CASSIDQNTGELFF	TGTGCCAGTAGTATTGATCAGAACACCGGGGAGCTGTTTTTT
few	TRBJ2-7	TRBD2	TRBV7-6	CASSLRGLAGSGAEQYF	TGTGCCAGCAGCTTAAGGGGGCTAGCGGGGTCAGGCGCCGAGCAGTACTTC
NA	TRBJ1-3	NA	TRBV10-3	CAISEGRRSSGNTIYF	TGTGCCATCAGTGAAGGACGGAGGAGCTCTGGAAACACCATATATTTT
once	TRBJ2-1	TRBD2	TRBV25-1	CASSELLASGSNEQFF	TGTGCCAGCAGTGAATTATTGGCTAGCGGGAGCAATGAGCAGTTCTTC
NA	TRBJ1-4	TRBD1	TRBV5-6	CASSGTATNEKLFF	TGTGCCAGCAGTGGGACAGCAACTAATGAAAAACTGTTTTTT
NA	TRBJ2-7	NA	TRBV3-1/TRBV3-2	CASSQDSVNYPRFTYEQYF	TGTGCCAGCAGCCAAGATTCGGTGAACTACCCCAGGTTCACCTACGAGCAGTACTTC
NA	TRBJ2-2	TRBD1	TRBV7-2	CASSGVRGQYTGELFF	TGTGCCAGCAGCGGCGTAAGGGGGCAATACACCGGGGAGCTGTTTTTT
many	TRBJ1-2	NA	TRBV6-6	CASSYSYGYTF	TGTGCCAGCAGTTACAGCTATGGCTACACCTTC
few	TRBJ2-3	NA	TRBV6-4	CASSEGSGSTDTQYF	TGTGCCAGCAGTGAAGGAAGCGGGAGCACAGATACGCAGTATTTT
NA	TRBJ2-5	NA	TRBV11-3	CASSAEGGSDRETQYF	TGTGCCAGCAGCGCCGAGGGGGGGTCCGACCGAGAGACCCAGTACTTC
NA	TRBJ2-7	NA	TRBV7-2	CASSLAQGRAYEQYF	TGTGCCAGCAGCTTAGCCCAGGGTAGGGCATACGAGCAGTACTTC
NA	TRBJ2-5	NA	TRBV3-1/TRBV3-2	CASSQRQDDQETQYF	TGTGCCAGCAGCCAAAGGCAGGACGACCAAGAGACCCAGTACTTC
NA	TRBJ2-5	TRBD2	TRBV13	CASSSGLGVQETQYF	TGTGCCAGCAGCTCAGGACTAGGAGTGCAAGAGACCCAGTACTTC
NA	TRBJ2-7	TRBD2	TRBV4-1	CASSQVASGAYEQYF	TGCGCCAGCAGCCAAGTGGCTAGCGGGGCCTACGAGCAGTACTTC
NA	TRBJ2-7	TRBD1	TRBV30	CAWSRDSLYEQYF	TGTGCCTGGAGCCGGGACAGCCTCTACGAGCAGTACTTC
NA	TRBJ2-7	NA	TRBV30	CACLKGRQSYEQYF	TGTGCCTGCCTTAAAGGACGCCAGAGCTACGAGCAGTACTTC
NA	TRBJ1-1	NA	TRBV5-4	CASSFPFGSQPGRAEAFF	TGTGCCAGCAGCTTCCCGTTCGGGAGTCAACCAGGGAGGGCTGAAGCTTTCTTT
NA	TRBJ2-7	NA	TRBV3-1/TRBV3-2	CASSQFNDEQYF	TGTGCCAGCAGCCAATTCAACGACGAGCAGTACTTC
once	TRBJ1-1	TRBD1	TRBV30	CAWTRGWTEAFF	TGTGCCTGGACCAGGGGGTGGACTGAAGCTTTCTTT
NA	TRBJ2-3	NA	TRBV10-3	CAISEIGGSTDTQYF	TGTGCCATCAGTGAAATCGGGGGAAGCACAGATACGCAGTATTTT